This T cell receptor (beta chain) came from a study of blood T cell repertoires in COVID-19. Overall study: From T cells, B-cell-depleted T cells, or PBMCs came the material, which was cDNA or gDNA.

Data came from immunoSEQ multiplex PCR; TCRdb stores just in-frame clones and leaves some out. The repertoire has about 150,000 clones, around four fifths of them found once; the top ten carry around 5%. The participants were between roughly 18 and 100 years old and came from 20 to 30 US areas. Participants reported their clinical history, and cohort assignment relied on those reports. Within 2 weeks of study entry, exposed participants had contacted a PCR-confirmed or clinician-diagnosed COVID-19 case. Trimming left V 8 bases short and J 7 bases short, with 21 bases between. CDR1 SGHVT and CDR2 SQSDAQ come from the germline V gene. CDR3 size: 14 residues.

What was sequenced was PBMCs or T cells enriched from blood (not recorded which). The sequence was obtained from a man between 65 and 85 years old who had been exposed to COVID-19. The V call is TRBV7-4, the J call TRBJ2-7; TRBD2 might be the D (6 bases). DNA for the CDR3: TGTGCCAGCCGTTTCCGGGACTTGTCTCGGGAGCAGTACTTC. Amino acid sequence: CASRFRDLSREQYF.